These T cell receptor beta chains were read from a single sample in a study of beta chain features in type 1 diabetes. Profiled with immunoSEQ multiplex PCR; TCRdb holds only in-frame clones, not every one. The sample holds 810,000 or so clones, 17% seen once. The sample taken for sequencing was naive CD4+ T cells from blood. The origin of the receptors is a woman aged 18 to 35 in good health. Each CDR3 is given with its conserved first and last residue.

>17|TRBV7-2|TRBJ2-3
CASSLGTSGRWSDTQYF
>16|TRBV27|TRBJ2-1
CASSLLGHNEDNEQFF
>13|TRBV4-3|TRBJ1-6
CASSQEEGSPLHF
>14|TRBV6-5|TRBJ2-3
CASKKAGDLDTQYF
>14|TRBV5-4|TRBJ2-7
CASSLAGRAYEQYF
>17|TRBV5-6|TRBJ1-4
CASSLAGGMGSYEKLFF
>18|TRBV9|TRBJ2-1
CASSANSGTSGNYNEQFF
>15|TRBV4-3|TRBJ2-7
CASSNHPAGGYEQYF
>15|TRBV18|TRBJ2-7
CASSAILGEFYEQYF
>14|TRBV5-1|TRBJ2-1
CASSLDQGGNEQFF
>14|TRBV28|TRBJ1-5
CASSLAVLNQPQHF
>19|TRBV21-1|TRBJ2-4
CASSLRTGVVMRAKNIQYF
>13|TRBV11-2|TRBJ2-1
CASSLVTYNEQFF
>15|TRBV4-2|TRBJ2-4
CASSQVGQVVLLQYF
>13|TRBV5-6|TRBJ2-2
CASSLQHSGELFF
>14|TRBV2|TRBJ1-5
CASTFSAINQPQHF
>18|TRBV19|TRBJ1-4
CASSISVGAQPTNEKLFF
>18|TRBV4-3|TRBJ2-2
CASSQELVTSGRGGELFF
>13|TRBV6-6|TRBJ2-1
CASSTDGYNEQFF
>16|TRBV19|TRBJ2-1
CASRQGRGSSYNEQFF
>15|TRBV5-4|TRBJ2-1
CASSPGLNGYNEQFF
>16|TRBV5-8|TRBJ2-6
CASSLPIPSGANVLTF
>13|TRBV4-2|TRBJ2-7
CASSQDRDYEQYF
>15|TRBV9|TRBJ1-1
CASSVDAAANTEAFF
>16|TRBV25-1|TRBJ2-4
CRSGQGPRIAKNIQYF
>14|TRBV15|TRBJ2-5
CATRNRDSSRTQYF
>14|TRBV9|TRBJ2-5
CASSQSGSMETQYF